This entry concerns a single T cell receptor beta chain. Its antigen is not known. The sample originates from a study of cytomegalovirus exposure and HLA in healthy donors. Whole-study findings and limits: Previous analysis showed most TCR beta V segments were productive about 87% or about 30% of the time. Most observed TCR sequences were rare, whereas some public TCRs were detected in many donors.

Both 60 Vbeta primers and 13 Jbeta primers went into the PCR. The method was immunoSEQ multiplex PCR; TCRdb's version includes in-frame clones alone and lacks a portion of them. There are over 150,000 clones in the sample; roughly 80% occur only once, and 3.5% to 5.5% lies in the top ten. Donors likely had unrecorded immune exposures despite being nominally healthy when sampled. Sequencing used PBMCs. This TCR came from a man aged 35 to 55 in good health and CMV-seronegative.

CDR3 DNA sequence: TGCGCCAGCCCTAAAATCCGGGACACCCTACCCCGCTACGAGCAGTACTTC. As protein: CASPKIRDTLPRYEQYF. This chain connects TRBV23-1 to TRBJ2-7; TRBD1 is a possible D gene (6 bases). TRBV23-1 is known as an ORF, though its function is uncertain. Trimming took off 8 bases at V and 3 bases at J, with 26 bases between the two ends. CDR3 length: 17 residues.